Reported below is one T cell receptor (beta chain). This entry comes from a study of shared T cell receptors in the human thymus. Sequenced by immunoSEQ multiplex PCR; TCRdb stores in-frame clones only, minus some. This sample has some 700,000 clones, with around 87% found just once. These data also formed part of another study, on human thymus T cells. That source notes: It looked as if thymic and blood repertoires used V and J genes in a biased way.

This sequence originates from a boy under three years old with a congenital heart defect. Sample: thymocytes.

CDR3 DNA sequence: TGTGCCAGCAGTCTCGGGGACAGCAACTATGGCTACACCTTC. Translating gives CASSLGDSNYGYTF. V and J are TRBV5-8 and TRBJ1-2; 7 bases are a match to TRBD1. Germline-derived CDR1 and CDR2 are SGHTS and YDEGEE. The CDR3 contains 14 residues. V was pared by 5 bases and J by 2 bases, with 6 bases of the junction left unmatched.